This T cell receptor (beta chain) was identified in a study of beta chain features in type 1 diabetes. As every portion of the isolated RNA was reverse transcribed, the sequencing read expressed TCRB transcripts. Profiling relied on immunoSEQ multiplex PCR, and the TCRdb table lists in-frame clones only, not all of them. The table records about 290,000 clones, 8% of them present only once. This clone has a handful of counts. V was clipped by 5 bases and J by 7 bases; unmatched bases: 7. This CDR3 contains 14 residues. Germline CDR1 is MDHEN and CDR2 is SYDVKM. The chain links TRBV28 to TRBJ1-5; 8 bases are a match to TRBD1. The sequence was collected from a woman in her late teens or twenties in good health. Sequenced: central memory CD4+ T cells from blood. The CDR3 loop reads CASSGQGPRQPQHF. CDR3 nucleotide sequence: TGTGCCAGCAGTGGACAGGGACCCCGCCAGCCCCAGCATTTT.